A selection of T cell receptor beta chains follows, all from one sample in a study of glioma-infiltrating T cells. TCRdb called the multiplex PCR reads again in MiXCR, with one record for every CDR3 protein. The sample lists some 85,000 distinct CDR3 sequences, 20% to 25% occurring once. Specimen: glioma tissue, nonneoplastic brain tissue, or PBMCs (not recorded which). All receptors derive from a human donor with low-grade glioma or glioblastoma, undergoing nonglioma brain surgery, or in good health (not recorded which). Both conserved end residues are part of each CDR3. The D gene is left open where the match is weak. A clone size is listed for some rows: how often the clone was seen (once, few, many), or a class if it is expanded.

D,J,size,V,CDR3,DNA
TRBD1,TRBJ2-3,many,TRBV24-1,CATSDTTGTGGRDTQYF,TGTGCCACCAGTGATACAACCGGGACAGGGGGACGTGATACGCAGTATTTT
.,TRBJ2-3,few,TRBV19,CASSVTEADTQYF,TGTGCCAGTAGTGTGACAGAAGCAGATACGCAGTATTTT
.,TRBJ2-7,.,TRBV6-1,CASTEGTNPRHEQYF,TGTGCCAGCACCGAAGGGACGAATCCCCGACACGAGCAGTACTTC
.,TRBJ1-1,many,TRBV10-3,CAISLDSRNTEAFF,TGTGCCATCAGCCTGGACAGTCGAAACACTGAAGCTTTCTTT
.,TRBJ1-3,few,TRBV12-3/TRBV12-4,CASSFGGAGNTIYF,TGTGCCAGCAGTTTTGGGGGTGCTGGAAACACCATATATTTT
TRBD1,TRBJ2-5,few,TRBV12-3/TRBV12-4,CASSFGQGRQETQYF,TGTGCCAGCAGTTTCGGACAGGGGCGTCAAGAGACCCAGTACTTC
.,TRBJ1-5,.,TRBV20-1,CSARKGGASNQPPHF,TGCAGTGCTCGGAAAGGTGGCGCGAGCAATCAGCCCCCCCATTTT
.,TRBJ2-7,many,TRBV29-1,CSVTASSSYEQYF,TGCAGCGTGACTGCGTCAAGCTCCTACGAGCAGTACTTC
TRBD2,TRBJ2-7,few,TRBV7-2,CASSLAIPLAGLAAHYEQYF,TGTGCCAGCAGCTTAGCTATCCCTTTAGCAGGGCTAGCGGCTCACTACGAGCAGTACTTC
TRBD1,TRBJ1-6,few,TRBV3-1,CASSQDRWGTERSPLHF,TGTGCCAGCAGCCAAGATCGGTGGGGGACAGAAAGATCACCCCTCCACTTT
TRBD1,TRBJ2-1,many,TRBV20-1,CSARDGAGGTHNEQFF,TGCAGTGCTAGAGATGGGGCAGGGGGAACTCATAATGAGCAGTTCTTC
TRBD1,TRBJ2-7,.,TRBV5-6,CASSRDRRYEQYF,TGTGCCAGCAGCCGGGACAGGCGATACGAGCAGTACTTC
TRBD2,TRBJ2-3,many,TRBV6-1,CASSEDKLAGGPDTQYF,TGTGCCAGCAGTGAAGACAAACTAGCGGGGGGGCCGGATACGCAGTATTTT
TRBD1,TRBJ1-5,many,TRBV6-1,CASSRIGQGRNNQPQHF,TGTGCCAGCAGTAGAATTGGACAGGGACGGAACAATCAGCCCCAGCATTTT
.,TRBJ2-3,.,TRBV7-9,CASETSTDTQYF,TGTGCCAGCGAGACGAGCACAGATACGCAGTATTTT
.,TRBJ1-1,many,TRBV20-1,CSASRSGSSEAFF,TGCAGTGCTAGTAGGTCGGGAAGCTCTGAAGCTTTCTTT
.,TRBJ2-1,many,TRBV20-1,CSVRGGYNEQFF,TGCAGTGTTCGGGGAGGCTACAATGAGCAGTTCTTC
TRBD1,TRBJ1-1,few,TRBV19,CASSWTGDTEAFF,TGTGCCAGTAGTTGGACAGGTGACACTGAAGCTTTCTTT
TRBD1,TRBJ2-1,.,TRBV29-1,CSVEDWRQGDNEQFF,TGCAGCGTTGAAGACTGGAGGCAGGGGGACAATGAGCAGTTCTTC
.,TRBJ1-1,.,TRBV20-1,CGAREGGHTEAFF,TGCGGCGCTAGAGAAGGAGGGCACACTGAAGCTTTCTTT
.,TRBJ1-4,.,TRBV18,CASSFGTNEKLFF,TGTGCCAGCTCCTTTGGAACTAATGAAAAACTGTTTTTT
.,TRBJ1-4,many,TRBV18,CASSPGWGNEKLFF,TGTGCCAGCTCACCGGGCTGGGGAAATGAAAAACTGTTTTTT